This is a list of T cell receptor beta chains from one sample in a study of sequential checkpoint blockade in melanoma. Assay: immunoSEQ multiplex PCR; the TCRdb copy retains only in-frame clones and omits some. Among under 40,000 clones listed, approximately 90% were seen once. This sample comprised CD8+ T cells sorted from blood (inferred from file names), obtained from a patient given nivolumab and ipilimumab in sequence. Receptors originate from a human donor with melanoma. CDR3s include the opening cysteine and the closing phenylalanine or tryptophan. The D gene is left open where the match is weak. The size field is filled for only some rows; it gives once, few, many or a size class.

d_call	clone_size	v_call	j_call	cdr3_aa	cdr3_nt
TRBD2	NA	TRBV27	TRBJ2-5	CASSSLAGGQETQYF	TGTGCCAGCAGTTCCCTAGCGGGAGGACAAGAGACCCAGTACTTC
NA	few	TRBV21-1	TRBJ2-5	CASSKGCPDRDVTQYF	TGTGCCAGCAGCAAAGGGTGCCCTGACAGGGATGTGACCCAGTACTTC
NA	once	TRBV5-1	TRBJ2-7	CASRFGGFHEQYF	TGCGCCAGCAGATTCGGAGGGTTCCACGAGCAGTACTTC
NA	once	TRBV11-2	TRBJ2-7	CASSSQVSYEQYF	TGTGCCAGCAGCTCCCAGGTGAGCTACGAGCAGTACTTC
NA	NA	TRBV15	TRBJ2-1	CATSRDPPGAYNEQFF	TGTGCCACCAGCAGGGATCCGCCGGGGGCCTACAATGAGCAGTTCTTC
TRBD1	NA	TRBV27	TRBJ2-7	CASSPHMGQHYEQYF	TGTGCCAGCAGTCCTCACATGGGACAGCACTACGAGCAGTACTTC
TRBD1	NA	TRBV7-6	TRBJ2-1	CASSSDRVHNEQFF	TGTGCCAGCAGCTCGGACAGGGTACACAATGAGCAGTTCTTC
TRBD1	NA	TRBV7-9	TRBJ2-1	CASSAGGTGGLEQFF	TGTGCCAGCAGCGCTGGAGGGACAGGGGGTCTTGAGCAGTTCTTC
NA	NA	TRBV19	TRBJ2-1	CASSRLRQDNEQFF	TGTGCCAGTAGTCGCCTGAGACAGGACAATGAGCAGTTCTTC
NA	NA	TRBV10-1	TRBJ2-1	CASSDEPWEQFF	TGCGCCAGCAGTGATGAGCCTTGGGAGCAGTTCTTC
NA	NA	TRBV5-1	TRBJ2-1	CASSPILALSSYNEQFF	TGCGCCAGCAGCCCGATTCTAGCGCTAAGCTCCTACAATGAGCAGTTCTTC
TRBD1	once	TRBV27	TRBJ1-4	CASSPREGADEKLFF	TGTGCCAGCAGTCCCCGGGAGGGGGCCGATGAAAAACTGTTTTTT
TRBD2	NA	TRBV11-3	TRBJ2-1	CASSLQTAGEESEQFF	TGTGCCAGCAGCTTACAAACAGCGGGAGAGGAAAGTGAGCAGTTCTTC
TRBD1	NA	TRBV6-1	TRBJ2-1	CASSDGQGIDEQFF	TGTGCCAGCAGTGACGGACAGGGGATCGATGAGCAGTTCTTC
TRBD2	NA	TRBV10-2	TRBJ2-5	CASRDTSGAQETQYF	TGCGCCAGCAGGGATACTAGCGGAGCTCAAGAGACCCAGTACTTC
NA	NA	TRBV6-6	TRBJ2-2	CASSYFRHTGELFF	TGTGCCAGCAGTTACTTCAGGCACACCGGGGAGCTGTTTTTT
NA	NA	TRBV28	TRBJ1-1	CASSQSRVEAFF	TGTGCCAGCAGCCAGTCCAGGGTTGAAGCTTTCTTT
NA	NA	TRBV15	TRBJ2-2	CATSLTGWNTGELFF	TGTGCCACCAGCTTAACAGGGTGGAACACCGGGGAGCTGTTTTTT
TRBD1	NA	TRBV9	TRBJ2-5	CASSVGPGGTQYF	TGTGCCAGCAGCGTAGGACCAGGGGGGACCCAGTACTTC
NA	NA	TRBV15	TRBJ2-2	CATSREGLATNTGELFF	TGTGCCACCAGCAGAGAGGGTCTAGCGACCAACACCGGGGAGCTGTTTTTT
TRBD2	NA	TRBV7-9	TRBJ2-1	CASSLRESSYNEQFF	TGTGCCAGCAGCTTGCGGGAGAGCTCCTACAATGAGCAGTTCTTC
NA	NA	TRBV27	TRBJ1-1	CASSFGGGTEAFF	TGTGCCAGCAGTTTTGGGGGCGGCACTGAAGCTTTCTTT
NA	NA	TRBV5-6	TRBJ2-1	CASSVLRDLFNEQFF	TGTGCCAGCAGCGTGCTGAGGGATTTGTTTAATGAGCAGTTCTTC
NA	NA	TRBV5-6	TRBJ2-1	CASSFLADTDEQFF	TGTGCCAGCAGCTTTTTAGCGGATACGGATGAGCAGTTCTTC
TRBD2	NA	TRBV27	TRBJ2-7	CASSSLLAGGYEQYF	TGTGCCAGCAGTTCGTTACTAGCGGGAGGGTACGAGCAGTACTTC
TRBD1	once	TRBV5-6	TRBJ1-5	CASSLSDRGPIYSNQPQHF	TGTGCCAGCAGCTTATCAGACAGGGGTCCCATATATAGCAATCAGCCCCAGCATTTT
TRBD2	NA	TRBV30	TRBJ2-5	CAWKQDSGRQETQYF	TGTGCCTGGAAGCAGGATAGCGGGAGACAGGAGACCCAGTACTTC
NA	medium-sized	TRBV19	TRBJ1-5	CASSMALAFSNQPQHF	TGTGCCAGTAGTATGGCCTTAGCCTTTAGCAATCAGCCCCAGCATTTT
NA	once	TRBV9	TRBJ2-5	CASSPQLLSGGSMETQYF	TGTGCCAGCAGCCCTCAACTTCTTTCGGGGGGCAGTATGGAGACCCAGTACTTC
NA	NA	TRBV27	TRBJ2-1	CASKDSGDNEQFF	TGTGCCAGCAAGGATAGCGGAGACAATGAGCAGTTCTTC
TRBD2	NA	TRBV4-1	TRBJ2-7	CASSLLAGGPHLLYEQYF	TGCGCCAGCAGCCTACTAGCGGGAGGGCCGCACTTACTGTACGAGCAGTACTTC
TRBD1	NA	TRBV6-5	TRBJ1-1	CASSYSRGNPEAFF	TGTGCCAGCAGTTACTCCAGGGGGAATCCTGAAGCTTTCTTT
TRBD1	NA	TRBV29-1	TRBJ1-2	CSVGPHSGGNDYGYTF	TGCAGCGTTGGTCCCCATTCAGGGGGCAACGACTATGGCTACACCTTC
NA	NA	TRBV4-3	TRBJ2-6	CASSQAGPGTPSGANVLTF	TGCGCCAGCAGCCAAGCAGGTCCGGGAACTCCTTCTGGGGCCAACGTCCTGACTTTC
NA	NA	TRBV5-4	TRBJ2-7	CASSLGQNYEQYF	TGTGCCAGCAGCTTGGGACAGAACTACGAGCAGTACTTC
TRBD1	NA	TRBV9	TRBJ2-3	CASSAGQVATDTQYF	TGTGCCAGCAGCGCTGGACAGGTAGCCACAGATACGCAGTATTTT
NA	NA	TRBV6-1	TRBJ1-2	CASRSSSGYGYTF	TGTGCCAGCAGAAGTTCGTCCGGTTATGGCTACACCTTC
TRBD1	NA	TRBV2	TRBJ2-7	CASSDQDRAYEQYF	TGTGCCAGCAGTGATCAGGACAGGGCCTACGAGCAGTACTTC
TRBD1	NA	TRBV7-2	TRBJ1-1	CASSLDYGTGEAFF	TGTGCCAGCAGCTTAGACTATGGGACAGGGGAAGCTTTCTTT
NA	NA	TRBV6-1	TRBJ2-6	CASSEYWRSGANVLTF	TGTGCCAGCAGTGAATACTGGAGATCTGGGGCCAACGTCCTGACTTTC
TRBD2	NA	TRBV14	TRBJ2-7	CASSQDLSGGRAYEQYF	TGTGCCAGCAGCCAAGATCTGTCTGGCGGGAGGGCCTACGAGCAGTACTTC
NA	NA	TRBV28	TRBJ1-3	CASSTPLGVSGNTIYF	TGTGCCAGCAGTACCCCGCTGGGAGTATCTGGAAACACCATATATTTT